Presented here are 5 T cell receptor beta chains from one specimen sequenced in a study of graft-versus-host responses after intestinal transplantation. TCRdb's copy holds only in-frame clones and misses some; the assay was immunoSEQ multiplex PCR. Here the sample spans about 51,000 clones, 89% being singletons. Their antigens remain unidentified. Sequencing used unstimulated CD4+ T cells sorted from spleen or lymph node cells, obtained before transplant. The receptors originated from a human donor who was the organ donor for an intestinal transplant.

The V gene is TRBV28, the J gene TRBJ1-5, with unresolved D. Germline V CDR1 and CDR2: MDHEN, SYDVKM. There are 16 residues in the CDR3. Between the trimmed V and J ends, which lost 0 bases and 2 bases, there was a span of 11 bases. The CDR3 DNA reads TGTGCCAGCAGTTTATGGATGGAGAGACGCAATCAGCCCCAGCATTTT. Amino acid sequence: CASSLWMERRNQPQHF.

The CDR3 region has the DNA TGTGCCAGCAGTGAGAGGGGACTAGCGCTAGATACGCAGTATTTT. Its translation is CASSERGLALDTQYF. The V call is TRBV2, the J call TRBJ2-3, with TRBD2 identical over 10 bases. The CDR3 has 15 amino acids. Trimming at V came to 3 bases and at J to 5 bases, leaving 5 bases not matched to a gene. Germline-derived CDR1 and CDR2 are SNHLY and FYNNEI.

V is TRBV7-9 and J is TRBJ1-4; D gene ambiguous. There are 14 residues in the CDR3. Germline-derived CDR1 and CDR2 are SEHNR and FQNEAQ (reference sequence). V shed 5 bases and J shed 5 bases, with 12 bases lying between them. This CDR3 is CASSPETTNEKLFF. The CDR3 region has the DNA TGTGCCAGCAGCCCGGAGACTACGAATGAAAAACTGTTTTTT. The whole variable domain, filled in from reference TRBV7-9 and TRBJ1-4, reads DTGVSQNPRHKITKRGQNVTFRCDPISEHNRLYWYRQTLGQGPEFLTYFQNEAQLEKSRLLSDRFSAERPKGSFSTLEIQRTEQGDSAMYLCASSPETTNEKLFFGSGTQLSVL.

The chain employs TRBV5-1 and TRBJ2-7, with no clear D. Germline CDR1 reads SGHRS; CDR2 reads YFSETQ. Trimming took 4 bases from V and 0 from J, leaving 11 bases between them. The CDR3 runs 14 residues. As DNA, the CDR3 is TGCGCCAGCAGCGTTCGTGAACTCTCCTACGAGCAGTACTTC. This sequence encodes CASSVRELSYEQYF.

V and J are TRBV6-1 and TRBJ2-1, with 7 nucleotides matching TRBD1. Unmatched junction bases numbered 9, after V lost 6 bases and J lost 10 bases. This CDR3 has 13 residues. Germline CDR1 is MNHNS and CDR2 is SASEGT. This chain's CDR3 is CASRGPGGREQFF. CDR3 DNA: TGTGCCAGCAGGGGACCAGGGGGACGCGAGCAGTTCTTC.